The 24 T cell receptor beta chains below come from one sample, sequenced in a study of cytomegalovirus exposure and HLA in healthy donors. In the PCR, 60 Vbeta and 13 Jbeta primers were used. The method was immunoSEQ multiplex PCR; TCRdb's version includes in-frame clones alone and lacks a portion of them. The sample consists of 150,000 to 200,000 clones, over 60% of them appearing once. Sample: PBMCs. The receptors were sampled from a woman between 40 and 50 years old in good health and CMV-seronegative.

V usage is TRBV6-5 and J usage is TRBJ1-1, with D maybe TRBD1 (5 bases). V was clipped by 4 bases and J by 0 bases, with 15 bases between them. Germline CDR1 is MNHEY and CDR2 is SVGAGI. CDR3 length: 16 residues. The CDR3 loop reads CASSSEQAPMNTEAFF. Written as DNA, the CDR3 is TGTGCCAGCAGTTCTGAACAGGCCCCGATGAACACTGAAGCTTTCTTT.

DNA of the CDR3: TGCGCCAGCAGCCGGGAGAGGGAGACTGAAGCTTTCTTT. Its protein product is CASSRERETEAFF. The J gene is TRBJ1-1, the V gene TRBV5-1, with no clear D. Trimming cost V 4 bases and J 5 bases, with 12 bases left between them. The CDR3 covers 13 residues. Germline V lookup: CDR1 SGHRS, CDR2 YFSETQ.

The chain is built from TRBV5-4 and TRBJ1-2, with D tentatively TRBD1 (5 bases). Trimming took 4 bases from V and 0 from J, leaving 10 bases between them. The CDR3 spans 14 residues. Germline CDR1 reads SGHNT; CDR2 reads YYREEE (reference sequence). CDR3 nucleotides: TGTGCCAGCAGCCATCCGACAGCTAACTATGGCTACACCTTC. Residues: CASSHPTANYGYTF. Full variable domain (missing parts from reference TRBV5-4 and TRBJ1-2): ETGVTQSPTHLIKTRGQQVTLRCSSQSGHNTVSWYQQALGQGPQFIFQYYREEENGRGNFPPRFSGLQFPNYSSELNVNALELDDSALYLCASSHPTANYGYTFGSGTRLTVV.

V is TRBV11-2 and J is TRBJ1-4; tentative D call: TRBD1 (6 bases). This CDR3 has 14 amino acids. Germline lookup yields CDR1 SGHAT and CDR2 FQNNGV. Trimming left V 3 bases short and J 5 bases short, with 10 bases between. CDR3 bases: TGTGCCAGCAGCTTCAACAGGGTAAATGAAAAACTGTTTTTT. Amino acid sequence: CASSFNRVNEKLFF. Full variable domain (outside the CDR3, taken from reference TRBV11-2 and TRBJ1-4): EAGVAQSPRYKIIEKRQSVAFWCNPISGHATLYWYQQILGQGPKLLIQFQNNGVVDDSQLPKDRFSAERLKGVDSTLKIQPAKLEDSAVYLCASSFNRVNEKLFFGSGTQLSVL.

The V and J genes are TRBV7-3 and TRBJ1-1; TRBD1 might be the D (5 bases). The CDR3 is 14 amino acids. Germline V CDR1 and CDR2: SGHTA, FQGTGA. V was cut by 1 base and J by 5 bases, with 11 bases left in between. Here the CDR3 reads CASSLIRARTEAFF. The CDR3 DNA reads as TGTGCCAGCAGCTTAATCAGGGCTCGGACTGAAGCTTTCTTT.

The J gene is TRBJ2-1, the V gene TRBV30; 7 nucleotides match TRBD2. Germline CDR1 reads GTSNPN; CDR2 reads SVGIG (reference sequence). J gave up 9 bases and V 2 bases, and 10 bases lay outside the gene matches. The CDR3 loop spans 14 amino acids. The CDR3 spells CAWSLQLTSSEQFF. The CDR3 region has the DNA TGTGCCTGGAGTCTCCAACTGACTAGCTCTGAGCAGTTCTTC.

V and J are TRBV11-3 and TRBJ2-5; D possibly corresponds to TRBD1 (6 bases). The CDR3 is 14 amino acids. Per the germline V gene, CDR1 is SGHNT and CDR2 is YENEEA. The V end lost 2 bases, the J end lost 1 base, and 8 bases lay between the germline ends. CDR3 DNA: TGTGCCAGCAGCTTATGGGGGCCCCAAGAGACCCAGTACTTC. As protein: CASSLWGPQETQYF.

Only one count was recorded for this clone. CDR3 residues: CASSVEAGVNEQFF. CDR3 coding DNA: TGTGCCAGCAGCGTAGAAGCGGGAGTCAATGAGCAGTTCTTC. The chain employs TRBV9 and TRBJ2-1; 8 bases align to TRBD2. Trimming at V came to 0 bases and at J to 6 bases, leaving 2 bases not matched to a gene. Germline lookup yields CDR1 SGDLS and CDR2 YYNGEE. This CDR3 has 14 amino acids.

This clone occurred a few times. This sequence joins TRBV29-1 and TRBJ1-2; D is perhaps TRBD1 (6 bases). V dropped 4 bases and J dropped 5 bases, with 17 bases sitting between them. CDR1 and CDR2 (germline): SQVTM, ANQGSEA. The CDR3 totals 14 residues. The CDR3 spells CSVAQPTGSYGYTF. Written as DNA, the CDR3 is TGCAGCGTTGCCCAACCGACAGGCTCTTATGGCTACACCTTC.

This clone was observed a handful of times. The chain uses TRBV6-1 and TRBJ1-2; D not certain. Looked up from germline, CDR1 is MNHNS and CDR2 is SASEGT. The V gene lost 6 bases and the J gene lost 0 bases, with 14 bases spanning the gap. The CDR3 spans 15 residues. CDR3 nucleotide sequence: TGTGCCAGCAGGGAACACCACGAGACTAACTATGGCTACACCTTC. Protein: CASREHHETNYGYTF.

The J gene is TRBJ2-2, the V gene TRBV7-9, with 8 bases fitting TRBD2. The length of the CDR3 is 16 residues. The J segment lost 3 bases and the V segment lost 5 bases, leaving 8 bases of the junction unmatched. Germline CDR1 and CDR2: SEHNR and FQNEAQ (reference sequence). The CDR3 coding sequence is TGTGCCAGCAGCCGGGACCCCGGGAGGGACACCGGGGAGCTGTTTTTT. It translates to CASSRDPGRDTGELFF.

The chain couples TRBV19 to TRBJ2-7; 9 positions agree with TRBD2. This CDR3 has 15 amino acids. Germline V lookup: CDR1 LNHDA, CDR2 SQIVND (reference sequence). V gave up 4 bases and J gave up 2 bases; unmatched junction bases: 6. CDR3 coding DNA: TGTGCCAGTAGTACTAGCGGGACGGGCCCCTACGAGCAGTACTTC. Translated: CASSTSGTGPYEQYF.

This clone was observed once. The chain couples TRBV29-1 to TRBJ2-2; TRBD2 matches at 8 bases. The CDR3 sequence is 14 residues long. V was pared by 7 bases and J by 3 bases, with 7 bases of the junction left unmatched. From germline, CDR1 is SQVTM and CDR2 ANQGSEA. The CDR3 is CSASTSGYTGELFF. The CDR3, as DNA: TGCAGCGCTAGCACTAGCGGTTACACCGGGGAGCTGTTTTTT.

The rearrangement uses TRBV28 and TRBJ2-7; weak D call: TRBD1 (6 bases). Per germline, CDR1 MDHEN and CDR2 SYDVKM. The CDR3 is 15 amino acids. Trimming pared 2 bases from V and 2 bases from J, leaving 13 bases between. The CDR3 coding sequence is TGTGCCAGCAGTTTAATTGGACAGCCAACCTACGAGCAGTACTTC. Protein sequence: CASSLIGQPTYEQYF.

In regard to this clone: This sample includes further DNA sequences coding for the same CDR3. The CDR3 sequence is CASSLLTNEKLFF. DNA of the CDR3: TGTGCCAGCAGTCTACTAACTAATGAAAAACTGTTTTTT. This chain uses TRBV27 with TRBJ1-4; D not resolved. V was trimmed by 5 bases and J by 1 base, leaving 5 bases between them. This CDR3 is 13 amino acids long. CDR1 and CDR2 from the germline V gene are MNHEY and SMNVEV (reference sequence).

CDR3 loop: CASSAYGGQETQYF. In DNA form, the CDR3 reads TGTGCCAGCTCTGCCTACGGGGGACAAGAGACCCAGTACTTC. This chain links TRBV11-3 with TRBJ2-5; possible D gene TRBD2, 6 bases. Germline V CDR1 and CDR2: SGHNT, YENEEA. V lost 8 bases, J lost 2 bases, and 15 bases lay in between. This CDR3 region has 14 residues.

The CDR3 is CASSSTEDLAKNIQYF. As DNA, the CDR3 is TGTGCCAGCTCATCGACAGAAGATCTAGCCAAAAACATTCAGTACTTC. The chain is built from TRBV18 and TRBJ2-4; a weak D match, TRBD1 (5 bases). This CDR3 comprises 16 residues. V dropped 5 bases and J dropped 0 bases, with 14 bases sitting between them. Germline assignment: CDR1 KGHSH and CDR2 LQKENI.

The chain has TRBV19 and TRBJ1-1, with 9 positions matching TRBD1. The CDR3 is 14 amino acids. Germline CDR1 LNHDA, CDR2 SQIVND (reference sequence). V was clipped by 3 bases and J by 6 bases; unmatched bases: 5. This chain's CDR3 is CASSMEQGASEAFF. For the CDR3, the DNA is TGTGCCAGTAGTATGGAACAGGGGGCATCTGAAGCTTTCTTT.

This clone was seen only a few times. V is TRBV5-1 and J is TRBJ1-2; the match to TRBD1 covers 7 bases. In germline, CDR1 is SGHRS, CDR2 YFSETQ. The trim removed 7 bases at V and 3 bases at J, leaving 9 bases unmatched. The CDR3 spans 14 residues. The CDR3 DNA reads as TGCGCCAGCTCGCAACCGGGACAGTACTATGGCTACACCTTC. It codes for CASSQPGQYYGYTF.

This clone came up a few times. The chain employs TRBV5-6 and TRBJ2-1, with 9 bases fitting TRBD1. V dropped 0 bases and J dropped 9; count of bases not matched to a gene: 1. This CDR3 has 13 amino acids. Germline CDR1 reads SGHDT; CDR2 reads YYEEEE. DNA of the CDR3: TGTGCCAGCAGCTTGGGGGACAGGGTTGAGCAGTTCTTC. Protein sequence: CASSLGDRVEQFF.

This chain joins TRBV11-2 and TRBJ2-1, with 7 bases fitting TRBD1. The CDR3 contains 18 residues. CDR1 SGHAT and CDR2 FQNNGV come from the germline V gene. Losses at the gene ends were 6 bases for V and 1 base for J; bases not matched to a gene: 15. The CDR3 DNA is TGTGCCAGCAGGCGCAAATACGCCGCGGACAGGTCCTACAATGAGCAGTTCTTC. Its protein product is CASRRKYAADRSYNEQFF.

This clone was found once. V and J are TRBV10-3 and TRBJ1-1; a possible D gene is TRBD1 (5 bases). V lost 10 bases and J 3 bases, leaving 15 bases between the germline ends. The CDR3 is made up of 13 amino acids. The V gene's germline CDR1 is ENHRY and CDR2 SYGVKD. The CDR3 loop reads CATALGEDTEAFF. The DNA of the CDR3 is TGTGCCACGGCCTTGGGGGAGGACACTGAAGCTTTCTTT.

With respect to this clone: The junction does not match germline at one end; this may be a read error. The chain uses TRBV7-9 and TRBJ2-7, with D perhaps TRBD1 (6 bases). CDR1 and CDR2 (germline): SEHNR, FQNEAQ (reference sequence). This CDR3 spans 14 amino acids. In DNA form, the CDR3 reads TGTTCCAGCAGTAAACTACGACAGGACTACGAGCAGTACTTC. Protein: CSSSKLRQDYEQYF.

The V call is TRBV6-5, the J call TRBJ2-5; D is possibly TRBD1 (6 bases). Germline V gene sequence: CDR1 MNHEY, CDR2 SVGAGI. CDR3 size: 14 residues. Deletions cut 6 bases from V and 1 base from J, with 12 bases between. CDR3 in amino acids: CASSVGGPQETQYF. The CDR3 bases are TGTGCCAGCAGCGTAGGGGGACCCCAAGAGACCCAGTACTTC.